The present T cell receptor beta chain was sequenced within a study of T cell repertoires in cytomegalovirus infection. Whole-study context: Public TCR beta signatures marked donors with CMV infection and the matching HLA.

TCRdb re-called the reads through MiXCR, storing one row per CDR3 protein. Seen here are over 300,000 distinct CDR3 sequences, 15% to 20% observed once, and the top ten hold around 11%. This CDR3 spans 13 amino acids. Trimming took 7 bases from V and 10 from J, leaving 16 bases between them. This clonotype was counted only a few times. This receptor was obtained from a human donor in good health (CMV status not recorded). Some clones in this sample may be carry-over from other donors' samples. J is TRBJ1-4 and V is TRBV12-3 or TRBV12-4; D might be TRBD1 (6 bases). Sequencing was performed on PBMCs. The CDR3 DNA reads as TGTGCCAGCACCTTCTCGGGAGGGGGAAAACTGTTTTTT. As protein: CASTFSGGGKLFF.